These 3 T cell receptor beta chains share one sample of origin, sequenced in a study of blood T cell repertoires in COVID-19. The repertoire was sequenced with immunoSEQ multiplex PCR; TCRdb's copy has only in-frame clones and lacks some. The repertoire holds some 150,000 clones, with approximately 83% as singletons. The source material was peripheral blood. All receptors derive from a woman aged 60-75 years with acute or convalescent COVID-19.

The chain uses TRBV24-1 and TRBJ2-3, with 14 bases matching TRBD2. Germline-derived CDR1 and CDR2 are KGHDR and SFDVKD. J lost 6 bases, V lost 9 bases, and 16 bases had no gene match. There are 18 residues in the CDR3. The CDR3: CATAPGGLAGGLSDTQYF. CDR3 coding DNA: TGTGCCACCGCCCCCGGAGGACTAGCGGGAGGTCTTTCGGATACGCAGTATTTT.

The chain employs TRBV28 and TRBJ1-1; TRBD1 might be the D (6 bases). This CDR3 comprises 14 residues. V lost 1 base and J lost 4, with 10 bases in between. Looked up from germline, CDR1 is MDHEN and CDR2 is SYDVKM. The CDR3 DNA reads as TGTGCCAGCAGTTTATACAGGGAGGGCACTGAAGCTTTCTTT. Translating it yields CASSLYREGTEAFF.

The CDR3 loop is CASSQAGQGAYSPLHF. The CDR3 bases are TGTGCCAGCAGCCAAGCAGGGCAGGGGGCATACTCACCCCTCCACTTT. The gene calls are TRBV14 and TRBJ1-6, with 8 positions matching TRBD1. Trimming removed 1 base from V and 10 bases from J; junction bases left unmatched: 9. Germline values: CDR1 SGHDN, CDR2 FVKESK. The CDR3 covers 16 residues.